What follows is one T cell receptor (beta chain) and its context. The antigen it recognizes is unknown. No base quality values were provided; no much bigger clone lies one nucleotide off. This specimen comes from a study of blood T cell repertoires in COVID-19 (dated by TCRdb to about 2020). With respect to the entire study: Samples from collaborators originated in the United States, Italy and Spain and spanned both the acute and convalescent phases of COVID-19. HLA class I and class II types, where available, came from metadata supplied by the sample provider rather than from assay-based typing. The prospective study material was composed of cDNA or gDNA derived from T cells, B-cell-depleted T cells, or PBMCs. The samples were drawn from the first 160 participants of the ongoing ImmuneRACE study and from 1,200 or so subjects provided by 6 global collaborators. The repertoires were made available in a free public database intended to serve as a resource for research on the immune response to SARS-CoV-2. The dataset comprised deeply sampled blood TCRbeta repertoires from subjects exposed to, actively infected with, or recovered from COVID-19. The sample metadata nearly always contained a de-identified subject ID, COVID-19 status, age in years and sex. Results and caveats for the whole study, not just this receptor: The amount of clinical and demographic metadata varied by source and participant and was provided uncurated.

CDR1 is given as MDHEN and CDR2 as SYDVKM, both from the germline V gene. Trimming at the junction amounts to 3 bases on V and 2 bases on J, and the germline ends lie 8 bases apart. Measured from the cysteine to the phenylalanine, the CDR3 is 14 residues long. Left in the record is the CDR3 DNA by itself, 42 bases read in frame from the first base. TCRbeta CDR3 regions were amplified from genomic DNA by means of the immunoSEQ Assay, a bias-controlled multiplex PCR. In the authors' own workflow: Within the assay, amplification of reference gene primers was used to estimate how many nucleated cells each sample contained. To quantify the absolute abundance of each unique TCRbeta CDR3 rearrangement, sequence reads were collapsed and filtered. For each sample, productive Simpson clonality was calculated as the square root of Simpson's diversity index across productive rearrangements. Sourced from immuneACCESS, this table was stored by TCRdb with only in-frame sequences that have V and J called. A share of the clones is absent; for the studies checked, an unresolved V gene accounts for under half, and the remainder has no known explanation. The V and J calls and clone size come from that table; D and trimming were worked out from the DNA. Across this sample there are 90,000 to 150,000 clones, with less than 85% seen only once. The ten biggest clones cover under 1% of the sample.

Each collaborating institution followed its own protocols to collect whole blood in K2EDTA tubes. For TCRbeta analysis, collaborator samples were shipped as frozen whole blood, as isolated PBMCs, or as DNA extracted from either sample type. What was sequenced was peripheral blood. This chain joins TRBV28 to TRBJ1-3; the D gene lacks a confident call. This sequence was found in a human donor with acute or convalescent COVID-19. The donor label of this sample is uncertain. At the DNA level, the sequence is TGTGCCAGCAGTTTGTGGGCCGCTGGAAACACCATATATTTT. The encoded protein is CASSLWAAGNTIYF. Beyond the CDR3, the reference TRBV28 and TRBJ1-3 genes provide the residues; the full variable domain reads: DVKVTQSSRYLVKRTGEKVFLECVQDMDHENMFWYRQDPGLGLRLIYFSYDVKMKEKGDIPEGYSVSREKKERFSLILESASTNQTSMYLCASSLWAAGNTIYFGEGSWLTVV.